Shown below are 30 T cell receptor beta chains from a single sample sequenced in a study of T cells in Graves' hyperthyroidism and ophthalmopathy. Amplified regions were TCR beta CDR3 sequences from RNA transcripts. The study used the HTBI primer set for a first-round RT-PCR of the TCR CDR3. TCRdb reprocessed the multiplex PCR reads via MiXCR and lists one record per CDR3 protein. The data contain 360,000 or so distinct CDR3 sequences, around 18% of them singletons. Sequencing was done on a sample of blood. The receptors were sampled from a woman aged 35 to 49 with Graves' ophthalmopathy.

This clonotype was seen many times. The chain combines TRBV12-3 or TRBV12-4 with TRBJ1-3; TRBD1 matches 8 bases. Trimming took 4 bases from V and 0 from J; bases not matched to a gene: 8. CDR3 length: 17 residues. CDR3 DNA sequence: TGTGCCAGCAGTTATCATGGACAGGGTAGCTCTGGAAACACCATATATTTT. Its protein is CASSYHGQGSSGNTIYF.

In this sample, this clonotype turned up many times. This may come from a read error, since a much larger clone is one base off. This sequence joins TRBV15 and TRBJ1-1, with a tentative D call TRBD1 (6 bases). The germline V and J ends were trimmed by 0 bases and 6 bases, with 14 bases remaining between them. Germline assignment: CDR1 LNHNV and CDR2 YYDKDF (reference sequence). There are 15 residues in the CDR3. DNA of the CDR3: TGTGCCACCAGCAGAGAGGTTGGGGGCGCGGCTGAAGCTTTCTTT. It specifies CATSREVGGAAEAFF. Variable domain in full (rest from reference TRBV15 and TRBJ1-1): DAMVIQNPRYQVTQFGKPVTLSCSQTLNHNVMYWYQQKSSQAPKLLFHYYDKDFNNEADTPDNFQSRRPNTSFCFLDIRSPGLGDTAMYLCATSREVGGAAEAFFGQGTRLTVV.

This clonotype appeared many times. The chain carries TRBV28 and TRBJ1-1; no firm D call. The germline V gene has CDR1 MDHEN and CDR2 SYDVKM. Trimming stripped 3 bases from V and 1 base from J, with 9 bases between. The CDR3 loop spans 14 amino acids. DNA for the CDR3: TGTGCCAGCAGTTTCCCCTCCCCGAACACTGAAGCTTTCTTT. The encoded protein is CASSFPSPNTEAFF.

This clonotype was picked up many times. This chain links TRBV20-1 with TRBJ2-7; D gene unclear. This CDR3 has 11 amino acids. Deletions cut 1 base from V and 2 bases from J, with 3 bases between. CDR1 and CDR2 (germline): DFQATT, SNEGSKA (reference sequence). The CDR3 coding sequence is TGCAGTGCTAGAGGGACCTACGAGCAGTACTTC. Its translation is CSARGTYEQYF.

There are many counts of this clonotype. This rearrangement joins TRBV11-1 to TRBJ2-7; no definite D call. The CDR3 runs 13 residues. V was trimmed by 3 bases and J by 7 bases, leaving 13 bases between them. CDR1 is SGHAT, CDR2 FQDESV, per germline (reference sequence). The CDR3 DNA sequence: TGTGCCAGCAGCTTGGACCCGAACTTGGAGCAGTACTTC. It is translated as CASSLDPNLEQYF.

The gene calls are TRBV6-1 and TRBJ1-5; D gene uncertain. The CDR3 runs 15 residues. CDR1 is MNHNS and CDR2 is SASEGT in the germline V gene. Trimming cost V 6 bases and J 3 bases, with 15 bases left between them. The CDR3 is CASRLVGEDNQPQHF. The CDR3 coding sequence is TGTGCCAGCAGGCTCGTCGGTGAAGACAATCAGCCCCAGCATTTT.

This clonotype has ten or more counts. The J gene is TRBJ2-7, the V gene TRBV28, with a possible D match to TRBD1 (6 bases). CDR1 is MDHEN, CDR2 SYDVKM, per germline. This CDR3 spans 13 amino acids. V lost 11 bases and J 4 bases, leaving 18 bases between the germline ends. The CDR3 loop is CASATGHIYEQYF. For the CDR3, the DNA is TGTGCCTCCGCCACGGGACACATATACGAGCAGTACTTC.

This clonotype was observed many times. The chain combines TRBV12-3 or TRBV12-4 with TRBJ2-7; 12 bases fit TRBD1. The CDR3 runs to 14 residues. V shed 5 bases and J 8 bases; nucleotides not matched to a gene: 7. The CDR3 nucleotides read TGTGCCAGCAGTACGGGACAGGGGGCGCGGAAGCAGTACTTC. Translated: CASSTGQGARKQYF.

This clonotype showed up many times. The chain has TRBV12-3 or TRBV12-4 and TRBJ2-5; weak D call: TRBD1 (5 bases). V was trimmed by 3 bases and J by 3 bases, leaving 11 bases between them. There are 14 residues in the CDR3. CDR3 DNA sequence: TGTGCCAGCAGTTTCCAGGGATTCGAAGAGACCCAGTACTTC. It specifies CASSFQGFEETQYF.

This clonotype was seen many times. J is TRBJ1-1 and V is TRBV29-1; the D is unclear. The germline gives CDR1 SQVTM, CDR2 ANQGSEA. The CDR3 has 11 amino acids. CDR3 residues: CTVTANTEAFF. The CDR3 region has the DNA TGCACCGTGACTGCGAACACTGAAGCTTTCTTT.

This clonotype was found many times. The chain employs TRBV19 and TRBJ2-7, with 16 bases fitting TRBD2. From germline, CDR1 is LNHDA and CDR2 SQIVND (reference sequence). This CDR3 has 18 residues. The V gene end was trimmed by 5 bases and the J gene end by 2 bases; junction bases not matched to a gene: 9. The CDR3 loop is CASSPRGLAGGPTYEQYF. The CDR3 nucleotides are TGTGCCAGTAGTCCCAGGGGACTAGCGGGAGGGCCGACCTACGAGCAGTACTTC.

The rearrangement uses TRBV6-1 and TRBJ1-1; D might be TRBD1 (5 bases). V gave up 2 bases and J gave up 10 bases, with 14 bases separating them. The germline gives CDR1 MNHNS, CDR2 SASEGT. The CDR3 has 13 residues. The CDR3 sequence: CASSESSGGTAFF. As DNA, the CDR3 is TGTGCCAGCAGTGAAAGTTCAGGAGGGACAGCTTTCTTT.

V and J are TRBV2 and TRBJ1-3; D remains unclear. CDR1 and CDR2 (germline): SNHLY, FYNNEI. V was clipped by 4 bases and J by 1 base, with 11 bases between them. CDR3 length equals 15 residues. Written as DNA, the CDR3 is TGTGCCAGCAGTGCCAACACTAGGTCTGGAAACACCATATATTTT. Translating gives CASSANTRSGNTIYF.

In its sample, this clonotype was seen once. J is TRBJ2-2 and V is TRBV9; D gene ambiguous. The germline V gene encodes CDR1 SGDLS and CDR2 YYNGEE. With 1 base removed from V and 5 bases from J, the gap between germline ends came to 6 bases. CDR3 length: 13 amino acids. CDR3 amino acids: CASSVSGTGELFF. The DNA of the CDR3 is TGTGCCAGCAGCGTATCCGGGACCGGGGAGCTGTTTTTT.

This clonotype showed up just a few times. This could be a read error, since a much larger clone is one nucleotide away. The V call is TRBV20-1, the J call TRBJ2-7; maybe TRBD1 (5 bases). Per the germline V gene, CDR1 is DFQATT and CDR2 is SNEGSKA (reference sequence). CDR3 length equals 15 residues. CDR3 amino acids: CTARDRRKGTYEQYF. CDR3 bases: TGCACTGCTAGAGATAGAAGGAAGGGGACCTACGAGCAGTACTTC.

The chain links TRBV27 to TRBJ1-5, with D possibly being TRBD1 (5 bases). The CDR3 spans 15 residues. V lost 9 bases to trimming and J lost 0 bases, with 15 bases between them. Looked up from germline, CDR1 is MNHEY and CDR2 is SMNVEV (reference sequence). This CDR3 reads CASTAGAHSNQPQHF. CDR3 sequence (DNA): TGTGCCAGTACCGCCGGGGCACATAGCAATCAGCCCCAGCATTTT.

The chain couples TRBV20-1 to TRBJ2-3, with 11 bases that match TRBD2. J lost 5 bases, V lost 3 bases, and 7 bases had no gene match. This CDR3 has 15 residues. Germline CDR1 DFQATT, CDR2 SNEGSKA (reference sequence). The CDR3 DNA reads as TGCAGTGCTAGGCCACTAGCGGGAGCCCTAGATACGCAGTATTTT. Translated: CSARPLAGALDTQYF.

There are many counts of this clonotype. The V gene is TRBV19, the J gene TRBJ2-5; D is possibly TRBD1 or TRBD2 (6 bases each). The V and J ends lost 2 bases and 2 bases respectively, with 15 bases between them. The germline CDR1 and CDR2 sequences are LNHDA and SQIVND (reference sequence). CDR3 length: 16 amino acids. Here the CDR3 reads CASSITGANRQETQYF. The CDR3 bases are TGTGCCAGTAGTATAACGGGGGCTAACCGACAAGAGACCCAGTACTTC.

V usage is TRBV20-1 and J usage is TRBJ2-3, with TRBD2 identical over 11 bases. CDR1 and CDR2 (germline): DFQATT, SNEGSKA (reference sequence). The CDR3 runs to 16 residues. V was pared by 6 bases and J by 4 bases, with 12 bases of the junction left unmatched. CDR3 DNA sequence: TGCAGTGCCCCACCCCTGACTAGCGGGATCCCAGATACGCAGTATTTT. It translates to CSAPPLTSGIPDTQYF.

This clonotype was observed many times. This chain joins TRBV5-8 and TRBJ2-5; the match to TRBD1 covers 9 bases. V shed 2 bases and J 5 bases; nucleotides not matched to a gene: 7. This CDR3 comprises 15 residues. CDR1 and CDR2 (germline): SGHTS, YDEGEE. CDR3 in amino acids: CASSFWGQGAETQYF. The CDR3 nucleotides read TGTGCCAGCAGCTTTTGGGGACAGGGTGCGGAGACCCAGTACTTC.

This clonotype was seen at least ten times. This sequence joins TRBV12-3 or TRBV12-4 and TRBJ1-2; D uncertain. Deletions cut 11 bases from V and 4 bases from J, with 14 bases between. The CDR3 covers 12 residues. The CDR3 coding sequence is TGTGCCGTTTCCAGCAGCCCCTATGGCTACACCTTC. Its protein is CAVSSSPYGYTF.

This clonotype was observed at least ten times. The chain uses TRBV12-3 or TRBV12-4 and TRBJ1-2, with D possibly being TRBD1 (5 bases). V gave up 4 bases and J gave up 7 bases, with 19 bases separating them. This CDR3 is 15 amino acids long. The DNA for the CDR3 is TGTGCCAGCAGTTCATCCGTACAGGAGTCTCGTGGCTACACCTTC. Amino acid sequence: CASSSSVQESRGYTF.

This clonotype was seen ten or more times. The gene calls are TRBV6-1 and TRBJ2-7; perhaps TRBD2 as D (6 bases). V dropped 1 base and J dropped 4 bases, with 23 bases sitting between them. Germline V gene sequence: CDR1 MNHNS, CDR2 SASEGT. The CDR3 is 18 residues long. CDR3: CASSEGGTDPEKIYEQYF. The CDR3 nucleotides read TGTGCCAGCAGTGAAGGCGGGACGGATCCAGAAAAAATATACGAGCAGTACTTC.

This clonotype was detected a few times. Since a much larger clone is just one base distant, this may be a read error. The chain employs TRBV28 and TRBJ2-7, with D maybe TRBD2 (5 bases). The V end was cut by 1 base, the J end by 5 bases, with 12 bases between. The CDR3 consists of 14 residues. Germline V gives CDR1 MDHEN, CDR2 SYDVKM. DNA of the CDR3: TGTGCCAGCAGTTTATTAACAGCGGCCCACGAGCAGTACTTC. It yields the protein CASSLLTAAHEQYF.

This clonotype was counted at least ten times. This chain uses TRBV28 with TRBJ1-6, with a tentative D call TRBD1 (5 bases). Germline V gene lookup returns CDR1 MDHEN and CDR2 SYDVKM. Trimming removed 2 bases at V and 5 bases at J, with 13 bases between. The CDR3 loop spans 16 amino acids. The CDR3 protein is CASSLPGLGDNSPLHF. The CDR3 bases are TGTGCCAGCAGTTTACCGGGGCTGGGGGATAATTCACCCCTCCACTTT.

This clonotype occurred many times. V and J are TRBV6-2 or TRBV6-3 and TRBJ1-1; D ambiguous. This CDR3 spans 14 amino acids. Trimming left V 4 bases short and J 1 base short, with 10 bases between. CDR1 MNHEY and CDR2 SVGEGT come from the germline V gene. The CDR3: CASSFVGRNTEAFF. Written as DNA, the CDR3 is TGTGCCAGCAGTTTCGTGGGGAGGAACACTGAAGCTTTCTTT.

The chain links TRBV5-1 to TRBJ2-5; D gene uncertain. CDR1 SGHRS and CDR2 YFSETQ come from the germline V gene. V was cut by 2 bases and J by 1 base, with 6 bases left in between. This CDR3 is built from 13 residues. The CDR3: CASSFDTQETQYF. As DNA, the CDR3 is TGCGCCAGCAGCTTTGACACCCAAGAGACCCAGTACTTC.

In its sample, this clonotype was seen many times. V gene TRBV9 combines with J gene TRBJ1-6; perhaps TRBD1 as D (6 bases). Germline V gene data show CDR1 as SGDLS and CDR2 as YYNGEE. The CDR3 covers 18 residues. Trimming took 3 bases from V and 4 from J, leaving 20 bases between them. CDR3 bases: TGTGCCAGCAGCGGGGGGGGCAATCCCTCCCTGTATAATTCACCCCTCCACTTT. It specifies CASSGGGNPSLYNSPLHF.

This clonotype was seen ten or more times. V is TRBV5-1 and J is TRBJ2-5; possible D gene TRBD1, 6 bases. CDR3 length equals 13 residues. Trimming shortened V by 4 bases and J by 9 bases, and 16 bases separated the two germline ends. The germline V gene has CDR1 SGHRS and CDR2 YFSETQ. CDR3 residues: CASSLTRGWAQYF. CDR3 sequence (DNA): TGCGCCAGCAGCCTAACCAGGGGCTGGGCCCAGTACTTC.

This clonotype has ten or more counts. V is TRBV2 and J is TRBJ1-1; 8 nucleotides line up with TRBD1. The CDR3 is made up of 16 amino acids. After removal of 4 bases from V and 3 bases from J, the junction contained 10 bases not matched to a gene. CDR1 and CDR2 (germline): SNHLY, FYNNEI. CDR3 in amino acids: CASSAATGARYTEAFF. CDR3 sequence (DNA): TGTGCCAGCAGTGCCGCGACAGGGGCGCGATACACTGAAGCTTTCTTT. Together with reference TRBV2 and TRBJ1-1, the CDR3 gives the full variable domain: EPEVTQTPSHQVTQMGQEVILRCVPISNHLYFYWYRQILGQKVEFLVSFYNNEISEKSEIFDDQFSVERPDGSNFTLKIRSTKLEDSAMYFCASSAATGARYTEAFFGQGTRLTVV.